The clone carrying this T cell receptor (beta chain) was found many times. Its antigen remains unknown. From the reads, TCRdb called clonotypes with MiXCR, one entry per CDR3 protein. Among around 280,000 distinct CDR3 sequences listed, 9.6% were seen once. These data belong to a study of T cell repertoires in cytomegalovirus infection. Study background: A matching HLA type, together with CMV infection, was signaled by public TCR beta signatures.

The study's findings and limits: CMV-specific TCR beta clonotypes restricted by HLA-C dominated the ex vivo response. Adding up the frequency of public TCR beta families identified people who carried CMV plus the relevant HLA.

The V gene's germline CDR1 is DFQATT and CDR2 SNEGSKA (reference sequence). This CDR3 is 14 amino acids long. V dropped 3 bases and J dropped 0 bases, with 9 bases sitting between them. This TCR was sampled from a human donor in good health (CMV status not recorded). Some clones in this sample may be carry-over from other donors' samples. What was sequenced was PBMCs. The chain is built from TRBV20-1 and TRBJ1-3; D is unclear. CDR3 coding DNA: TGCAGTGCTAGTGGCACGGGCTCTGGAAACACCATATATTTT. Its translation is CSASGTGSGNTIYF.